In its sample, the clone carrying this TCR beta chain was seen many times. Antigen unknown. The CDR3 totals 15 residues. Unmatched junction bases numbered 11, after V lost 4 bases and J lost 6 bases. Germline V gene lookup returns CDR1 MGHRA and CDR2 YSYEKL. Patients were excluded for uncontrolled infection, other autoimmune disease, pregnancy or lactation. Clinical symptoms, serum thyroxine and TRAb, thyroid ultrasound and orbital computed tomography together formed the diagnostic basis. The sample originates from a study of T cells in Graves' hyperthyroidism and ophthalmopathy. Amplification targeted TCR beta CDR3 regions from RNA transcripts. In the first-round RT-PCR of the TCR CDR3, the HTBI primer set was used. TCRdb itself ran the multiplex PCR reads through MiXCR, one entry per CDR3 protein. Of a few hundred thousand distinct CDR3 sequences in the sample, roughly 15% were seen once. Notes on the study in general: Prediction of ophthalmopathy progression came a median roughly 6.7 months pre-onset. Blood shared most expanded thyroid clonotypes above 0.001.

The sample was blood. The clonotype comes from a woman aged 18-29 years with Graves' hyperthyroidism. The V and J genes are TRBV4-1 and TRBJ1-1, with TRBD1 matching over 7 bases. The CDR3 DNA reads TGCGCCAGCAGCCCGGGACAGCTAACTGGGGCTGAAGCTTTCTTT. Encoded protein: CASSPGQLTGAEAFF.